These 20 T cell receptor beta chains originate from one sample sequenced in a study of beta chain features in type 1 diabetes (dated by TCRdb to the late 2010s). On the study overall, not on this receptor specifically: A moderate but significant shortening of TCRB CDR3 length was observed in type 1 diabetes patients in all four CD4+ subsets.

What these receptors recognize is not known. Receptor amplification or capture employed the immunoSEQ multiplex PCR assay. The entire isolated RNA was reverse transcribed using the High Capacity cDNA Reverse Transcription Kit, and thus expressed TCRB transcripts were sequenced. The immuneACCESS repertoire file appears here via TCRdb, limited to in-frame rearrangements. These files lack a portion of the clones; in checked studies, under half of the deficit traces to unresolved V genes, and the cause of the others is not known. The sample contains a few hundred thousand clones, more than 15% of them found a single time. 0.07% to 0.095% of the sample is in the top ten clones. Sequenced: naive CD4+ T cells from blood. Interpreted using the paper, the cell subset or site label stands for: true naive CD4+ T cells. These receptors were collected from a man aged 25-45 years with type 1 diabetes.

This clone has only a few counts. The chain joins TRBV29-1 to TRBJ2-5; 9 bases line up with TRBD2. With V trimmed by 5 bases and J by 4 bases, 8 bases remained unmatched. Germline V gene sequence: CDR1 SQVTM, CDR2 ANQGSEA. CDR3 size: 14 residues. The CDR3: CSVCSSGSLETQYF. CDR3 nucleotides: TGCAGCGTTTGTAGTAGCGGGAGTTTAGAGACCCAGTACTTC.

This clone was seen only a few times. The rearrangement links TRBV9 to TRBJ2-3; TRBD1 is a possible D gene (6 bases). Germline V CDR1 and CDR2: SGDLS, YYNGEE. CDR3 length: 14 residues. The ends were cut back, 3 bases at V and 5 bases at J, with 13 bases in the middle. The CDR3 loop is CASSAHRDRDTQYF. The CDR3 bases are TGTGCCAGCAGCGCGCACAGGGATCGAGATACGCAGTATTTT.

J is TRBJ2-1 and V is TRBV29-1; 8 nucleotides match TRBD2. This CDR3 is 15 amino acids long. J lost 2 bases, V lost 4 bases, and 7 bases had no gene match. Germline CDR1 and CDR2: SQVTM and ANQGSEA. The CDR3 region is CSVANGGRTYNEQFF. For the CDR3, the DNA is TGCAGCGTTGCGAACGGCGGGAGGACCTACAATGAGCAGTTCTTC.

This clone was counted only a few times. The V call is TRBV7-2, the J call TRBJ2-1; tentative D call: TRBD2 (5 bases). Per the germline V gene, CDR1 is SGHTA and CDR2 is FQGNSA. The CDR3 is 14 amino acids. Trimming removed 5 bases at V and 4 bases at J, with 12 bases between. The CDR3 region is CASSPSGIYNEQFF. The CDR3 DNA sequence: TGTGCCAGCAGCCCCAGCGGCATTTACAATGAGCAGTTCTTC. Drawing the rest from reference TRBV7-2 and TRBJ2-1, the complete variable domain is GAGVSQSPSNKVTEKGKDVELRCDPISGHTALYWYRQSLGQGLEFLIYFQGNSAPDKSGLPSDRFSAERTGGSVSTLTIQRTQQEDSAVYLCASSPSGIYNEQFFGPGTRLTVL.

V and J are TRBV20-1 and TRBJ2-5; no reliable D call. The CDR3 length is 10 residues. Germline CDR1 reads DFQATT; CDR2 reads SNEGSKA (reference sequence). Deletions cut 6 bases from V and 13 bases from J, with 15 bases between. The CDR3 DNA follows: TGCAGTGCCCCTCGCGCTGTGGGGTACTTC. It specifies CSAPRAVGYF.

This clone was picked up a small number of times. V is TRBV15 and J is TRBJ2-2, with a weak D call TRBD1 (5 bases). Per the germline V gene, CDR1 is LNHNV and CDR2 is YYDKDF (reference sequence). The CDR3 length is 15 residues. V was pared by 2 bases and J by 3 bases, with 10 bases between. CDR3 DNA sequence: TGTGCCACCAGCAGACCTGACAGAGACACCGGGGAGCTGTTTTTT. Translating it yields CATSRPDRDTGELFF.

The chain combines TRBV7-2 with TRBJ2-5; 8 nucleotides align to TRBD2. The germline CDR1 and CDR2 sequences are SGHTA and FQGNSA. The ends lost 3 bases at V and 2 bases at J; junction bases unmatched: 11. The CDR3 runs 17 residues. CDR3 amino acids: CASSLKSLAGRQETQYF. CDR3 in DNA: TGTGCCAGCAGCTTGAAGAGTCTAGCGGGTAGACAAGAGACCCAGTACTTC.

This chain uses TRBV5-6 with TRBJ2-5, with 8 bases that match TRBD2. The CDR3 spans 15 residues. V trimming: 1 base; J trimming: 1 base; junction bases outside the gene matches: 3. CDR1 SGHDT and CDR2 YYEEEE come from the germline V gene. CDR3 DNA: TGTGCCAGCAGCTTGATACTAGCGGTCCAAGAGACCCAGTACTTC. Amino acid sequence: CASSLILAVQETQYF.

The genes are TRBV18 and TRBJ2-1; TRBD1 is a possible D gene (6 bases). Germline V gene lookup returns CDR1 KGHSH and CDR2 LQKENI. The CDR3 has 14 residues. V lost 3 bases, J lost 4 bases, and 10 bases lay in between. In nucleotides, the CDR3 is TGTGCCAGCTCACCCGCGCAGGGGTACAATGAGCAGTTCTTC. It is translated as CASSPAQGYNEQFF.

In its sample, this clone was seen a few times. The chain has TRBV30 and TRBJ1-2; D not resolved. CDR1 GTSNPN and CDR2 SVGIG come from the germline V gene (reference sequence). The ends were cut back, 5 bases at V and 7 bases at J, with 17 bases in the middle. The CDR3 consists of 13 residues. The CDR3 region is CAWGRTAGSGYTF. The CDR3 DNA reads TGTGCCTGGGGTAGGACGGCGGGGAGTGGCTACACCTTC.

This chain links TRBV7-2 with TRBJ2-7, with 10 bases matching TRBD2. The CDR3 has 17 amino acids. The germline gives CDR1 SGHTA, CDR2 FQGNSA. V was pared by 0 bases and J by 5 bases, with 10 bases of the junction left unmatched. CDR3 in DNA: TGTGCCAGCAGCTTAGCCTTCGCTAGCGGGAGTAGAAACGAGCAGTACTTC. It codes for CASSLAFASGSRNEQYF.

This clone was found a few times. The genes are TRBV20-1 and TRBJ2-7; D is undetermined. V lost 3 bases and J 6 bases, leaving 6 bases between the germline ends. The CDR3 extends over 10 amino acids. Looked up from germline, CDR1 is DFQATT and CDR2 is SNEGSKA (reference sequence). CDR3 residues: CSASISEQYF. The CDR3 nucleotides are TGCAGTGCTAGCATTAGCGAGCAGTACTTC.

In its sample, this clone was seen a few times. The chain joins TRBV6-1 to TRBJ2-1; TRBD1 is a possible D gene (7 bases). CDR3 length: 15 amino acids. Trimming cost V 2 bases and J 3 bases, with 11 bases left between them. Germline CDR1 is MNHNS and CDR2 is SASEGT. The CDR3 DNA reads TGTGCCAGCAGTGAAAACAGGGGACTCTACAATGAGCAGTTCTTC. As protein: CASSENRGLYNEQFF.

The chain couples TRBV9 to TRBJ2-1; TRBD2 matches 13 bases. Germline CDR1 reads SGDLS; CDR2 reads YYNGEE. The CDR3 extends over 16 amino acids. Trimming removed 4 bases from V and 6 bases from J; junction bases left unmatched: 7. Here the CDR3 reads CASSPRLAGGVNEQFF. DNA for the CDR3: TGTGCCAGCAGCCCGAGACTAGCGGGAGGCGTCAATGAGCAGTTCTTC. The variable domain in full, completed from reference TRBV9 and TRBJ2-1, reads DSGVTQTPKHLITATGQRVTLRCSPRSGDLSVYWYQQSLDQGLQFLIQYYNGEERAKGNILERFSAQQFPDLHSELNLSSLELGDSALYFCASSPRLAGGVNEQFFGPGTRLTVL.

The chain joins TRBV15 to TRBJ1-5; D gene ambiguous. This CDR3 is built from 15 residues. Germline values: CDR1 LNHNV, CDR2 YYDKDF (reference sequence). The V gene lost 0 bases and the J gene lost 2 bases, with 8 bases spanning the gap. The CDR3 spells CATSRDHLGNQPQHF. The CDR3 coding sequence is TGTGCCACCAGCAGAGATCACTTGGGCAATCAGCCCCAGCATTTT.

Only a few counts were recorded for this clone. The chain is built from TRBV6-1 and TRBJ2-3; 7 positions match TRBD1. The CDR3 covers 11 residues. The J segment lost 6 bases and the V segment lost 8 bases, leaving 2 bases of the junction unmatched. Germline assignment: CDR1 MNHNS and CDR2 SASEGT. The CDR3 loop reads CASLTGDTQYF. CDR3 nucleotides: TGTGCCAGCCTGACAGGGGATACGCAGTATTTT.

The J gene is TRBJ2-3, the V gene TRBV15; D gene unclear. CDR1 is LNHNV, CDR2 YYDKDF, per germline (reference sequence). The V gene lost 0 bases and the J gene lost 1 base, with 5 bases spanning the gap. The CDR3 runs 14 residues. CDR3 DNA sequence: TGTGCCACCAGCAGAGATCATGGCACAGATACGCAGTATTTT. This codes for CATSRDHGTDTQYF.

This clone was detected a few times. This chain connects TRBV10-3 to TRBJ2-1, with 10 bases fitting TRBD2. The CDR3 loop spans 14 amino acids. CDR1 ENHRY and CDR2 SYGVKD come from the germline V gene. The trim removed 2 bases at V and 6 bases at J, leaving 1 base unmatched. Here the CDR3 DNA reads TGTGCCATCAGTGAGGCTAGCGGGAGCAATGAGCAGTTCTTC. This encodes CAISEASGSNEQFF.

This clone was observed a few times. The chain employs TRBV18 and TRBJ1-5; D is uncertain. The V end was cut by 6 bases, the J end by 2 bases, with 11 bases between. Germline V gives CDR1 KGHSH, CDR2 LQKENI. This CDR3 contains 14 residues. The CDR3 DNA reads as TGTGCCAGCTCGTACAGTGGCGGCAATCAGCCCCAGCATTTT. Translating gives CASSYSGGNQPQHF.

This clone turned up a few times. The chain is built from TRBV13 and TRBJ2-5, with 11 nucleotides matching TRBD2. The CDR3 consists of 15 residues. With 5 bases clipped from V and 4 bases from J, the junction kept 6 bases outside the gene matches. Germline CDR1 reads PRHDT; CDR2 reads FYEKMQ (reference sequence). The CDR3 coding sequence is TGTGCCAGCAGCGCCACTAGCGGGAGTAGAGAGACCCAGTACTTC. Translated: CASSATSGSRETQYF.